These 14 T cell receptor beta chains were sequenced from one sample in a study of blood T cell repertoires in COVID-19. TCRdb's copy holds only in-frame clones and misses some; the assay was immunoSEQ multiplex PCR. Of roughly 70,000 clones in the sample, more than 75% are singletons; the top ten hold roughly 28%. Source material: peripheral blood. The source of these receptors is a woman older than 75 with active or convalescent COVID-19.

The chain combines TRBV4-2 with TRBJ2-7, with D tentatively TRBD2 (7 bases). This CDR3 region has 14 residues. Germline CDR1 LGHNA, CDR2 YNFKEQ. Trimming took off 4 bases at V and 2 bases at J, with 12 bases between the two ends. The CDR3 here is CASSRGGATYEQYF. The CDR3 DNA reads TGTGCCAGCAGCCGGGGGGGGGCTACCTACGAGCAGTACTTC.

The CDR3: CASSLEKPSLGTEAFF. The CDR3 DNA reads as TGTGCCAGCAGCCTAGAAAAGCCATCCCTGGGCACTGAAGCTTTCTTT. The chain uses TRBV27 and TRBJ1-1; no clear D gene. The germline gives CDR1 MNHEY, CDR2 SMNVEV (reference sequence). The CDR3 spans 16 residues. V gave up 6 bases and J gave up 4 bases, with 21 bases separating them.

The rearrangement joins TRBV3-1 (or the pseudogene TRBV3-2) to TRBJ1-2; the match to TRBD1 covers 8 bases. CDR1 is LGHDT, CDR2 YNNKEL, per germline (reference sequence). The CDR3 runs to 12 residues. The trim removed 9 bases at V and 9 bases at J, leaving 9 bases unmatched. CDR3 nucleotide sequence: TGTGCCAGGCTTCACCGACAGGGGCGCTACACCTTC. The encoded protein is CARLHRQGRYTF.

The CDR3 coding sequence is TGTGCCTGGAGTCGGGACTCCTACGAGCAGTACTTC. This translates into CAWSRDSYEQYF. The V gene is TRBV30, the J gene TRBJ2-7; D is possibly TRBD2 (5 bases). With 2 bases removed from V and 0 bases from J, the gap between germline ends came to 5 bases. Germline lookup yields CDR1 GTSNPN and CDR2 SVGIG (reference sequence). CDR3 length: 12 residues. Looking up the rest from reference TRBV30 and TRBJ2-7 gives the full variable domain: SQTIHQWPATLVQPVGSPLSLECTVEGTSNPNLYWYRQAAGRGLQLLFYSVGIGQISSEVPQNLSASRPQDRQFILSSKKLLLSDSGFYLCAWSRDSYEQYFGPGTRLTVT.

V is TRBV27 and J is TRBJ2-7; 11 bases align to TRBD2. Germline CDR1 is MNHEY and CDR2 is SMNVEV (reference sequence). With V trimmed by 1 base and J by 7 bases, 3 bases remained unmatched. CDR3 size: 14 residues. Written as DNA, the CDR3 is TGTGCCAGCAGTTTATATAGCGGGGGGGCAGAGCAGTACTTC. This encodes CASSLYSGGAEQYF.

This chain links TRBV14 with TRBJ2-5, with D possibly being TRBD2 (6 bases). The CDR3 sequence is 14 residues long. Germline assignment: CDR1 SGHDN and CDR2 FVKESK. Trimming removed 2 bases at V and 4 bases at J, with 11 bases between. This chain's CDR3 is CASSQLATRETQYF. DNA for the CDR3: TGTGCCAGCAGCCAACTAGCGACGCGAGAGACCCAGTACTTC.

V usage is TRBV18 and J usage is TRBJ2-5; D is unresolved. This CDR3 has 13 residues. V shed 5 bases and J shed 4 bases, with 11 bases lying between them. From germline, CDR1 is KGHSH and CDR2 LQKENI. This CDR3 reads CASSYSTLETQYF. CDR3 bases: TGTGCCAGCTCATACAGCACACTAGAGACCCAGTACTTC.

This chain connects TRBV6-5 to TRBJ1-3; D unclear. CDR1 and CDR2 (germline): MNHEY, SVGAGI. The CDR3 totals 16 residues. Trimming stripped 0 bases from V and 0 bases from J, with 9 bases between. The CDR3 DNA follows: TGTGCCAGCAGTTACTCCCGTTCGCGCTCTGGAAACACCATATATTTT. Translating gives CASSYSRSRSGNTIYF.

The chain combines TRBV9 with TRBJ2-5, with TRBD2 matching over 7 bases. Germline CDR1 SGDLS, CDR2 YYNGEE. The CDR3 loop spans 14 amino acids. Losses at the gene ends were 0 bases for V and 4 bases for J; bases not matched to a gene: 3. The CDR3 DNA sequence: TGTGCCAGCAGCGTAGGGGGCGGGAGAGAGACCCAGTACTTC. It is translated as CASSVGGGRETQYF. Filled out from reference TRBV9 and TRBJ2-5, the complete variable domain reads DSGVTQTPKHLITATGQRVTLRCSPRSGDLSVYWYQQSLDQGLQFLIQYYNGEERAKGNILERFSAQQFPDLHSELNLSSLELGDSALYFCASSVGGGRETQYFGPGTRLLVL.

To note about this clone: Other DNA sequences in the same sample also yield this CDR3. In DNA form, the CDR3 reads TGTGCCAGCAGTTCCAGGTGGCAAGAGACCCAGTACTTC. This codes for CASSSRWQETQYF. The chain couples TRBV27 to TRBJ2-5; D is undetermined. The ends were cut back, 4 bases at V and 2 bases at J, with 8 bases in the middle. Germline loops: CDR1 MNHEY, CDR2 SMNVEV (reference sequence). The CDR3 is 13 amino acids.

The chain recombines TRBV29-1 with TRBJ1-2; D unresolved. This CDR3 comprises 12 residues. V lost 7 bases, J lost 0 bases, and 9 bases lay in between. Germline-derived CDR1 and CDR2 are SQVTM and ANQGSEA. In DNA, the CDR3 is TGCAGCGGATTACTAGCTAACTATGGCTACACCTTC. Amino acids: CSGLLANYGYTF. Looking up the rest from reference TRBV29-1 and TRBJ1-2 gives the full variable domain: SAVISQKPSRDICQRGTSLTIQCQVDSQVTMMFWYRQQPGQSLTLIATANQGSEATYESGFVIDKFPISRPNLTFSTLTVSNMSPEDSSIYLCSGLLANYGYTFGSGTRLTVV.

The chain employs TRBV19 and TRBJ1-5, with D possibly being TRBD1 (5 bases). V gave up 3 bases and J gave up 4 bases, with 16 bases separating them. Germline V CDR1 and CDR2: LNHDA, SQIVND (reference sequence). The CDR3 runs 16 residues. CDR3 loop: CASSMNLRTQNQPQHF. The CDR3 DNA sequence: TGTGCCAGTAGTATGAACCTCCGGACACAGAATCAGCCCCAGCATTTT.

The chain couples TRBV6-5 to TRBJ2-2; TRBD1 might be the D (6 bases). Germline V gives CDR1 MNHEY, CDR2 SVGAGI. This CDR3 has 15 amino acids. Trimming took 7 bases from V and 4 from J, leaving 16 bases between them. As DNA, the CDR3 is TGTGCCAGCATCCCCTGGACAGTTTCCACCGGGGAGCTGTTTTTT. Amino acid sequence: CASIPWTVSTGELFF.

This chain connects TRBV29-1 to TRBJ2-1, with 7 bases aligning to TRBD1. The junction had 3 bases not matched to a gene; V was cut back by 1 base and J by 3 bases. CDR1 and CDR2 from the germline V gene are SQVTM and ANQGSEA. There are 14 residues in the CDR3. For the CDR3, the DNA is TGCAGCGTTGAAGGTCAGGGGGACTACAATGAGCAGTTCTTC. As protein: CSVEGQGDYNEQFF.